The clone carrying this T cell receptor beta chain was detected only a few times. Its antigen remains unidentified. This entry belongs to a study of T cell responses to AZD1222 COVID-19 vaccine. Study summary: Second-dose groups at about 4 or about 12 weeks were pooled. Study conclusions and caveats: The breadth and depth of Spike-specific TCRs increased once two AZD1222 doses had been given. Possibly, clonal diversity was underestimated; donors were largely white British and included more females. The peak T cell response came first, and repertoires were sampled only after it.

The CDR3 covers 12 residues. The V and J ends lost 8 bases and 3 bases respectively, with 10 bases between them. Germline V gene data show CDR1 as MNHEY and CDR2 as SMNVEV (reference sequence). Only in-frame clones appear in the TCRdb table, and some are missing; sequencing was by immunoSEQ multiplex PCR. Of 110,000 or so clones in the sample, roughly nine tenths are singletons; the top ten hold around 4.3%. The receptor was derived from an adult in good health. The genes are TRBV27 and TRBJ1-2; D gene unclear. This specimen was peripheral blood, taken on day 0 of AZD1222 vaccination. The CDR3 DNA reads as TGTGCCAGCGGAAACACCGACTATGGCTACACCTTC. Its protein is CASGNTDYGYTF.